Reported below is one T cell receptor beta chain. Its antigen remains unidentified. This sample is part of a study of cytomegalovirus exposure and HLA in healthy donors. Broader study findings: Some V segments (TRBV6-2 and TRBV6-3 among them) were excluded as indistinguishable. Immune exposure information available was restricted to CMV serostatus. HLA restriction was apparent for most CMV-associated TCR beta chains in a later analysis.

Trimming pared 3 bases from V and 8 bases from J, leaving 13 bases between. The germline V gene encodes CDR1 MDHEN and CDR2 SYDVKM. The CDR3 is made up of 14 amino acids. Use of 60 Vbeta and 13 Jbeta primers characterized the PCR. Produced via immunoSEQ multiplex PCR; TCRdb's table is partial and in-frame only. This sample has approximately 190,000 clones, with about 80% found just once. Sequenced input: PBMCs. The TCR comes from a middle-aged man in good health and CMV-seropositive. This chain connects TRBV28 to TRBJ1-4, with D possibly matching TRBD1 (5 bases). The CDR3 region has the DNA TGTGCCAGCAGTTTGGGGGGGTACATAGAAAAACTGTTTTTT. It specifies CASSLGGYIEKLFF.